This T cell receptor (beta chain) was identified in a study of T-cell reconstitution after alpha-beta-depleted transplantation in children. In germline, CDR1 is DFQATT, CDR2 SNEGSKA (reference sequence). After removal of 4 bases from V and 2 bases from J, the junction contained 3 bases not matched to a gene. This CDR3 is built from 13 residues. Unique molecular identifiers were incorporated into the prepared TCRbeta library. TCRdb ran MiXCR on the PCR reads and lists one entry per CDR3 protein. The repertoire holds roughly 500,000 distinct CDR3 sequences, with around 16% as singletons. The clonotype was recovered from a human donor who donated a stem cell graft to a child with acute lymphoblastic leukemia. This chain links TRBV20-1 with TRBJ2-3, with TRBD2 identical over 7 bases. The source was PBMCs from the stem cell graft donor, collected from the stem cell graft. CDR3 amino acids: CSAIRDYTDTQYF. The CDR3 DNA reads as TGCAGTGCTATCCGGGACTACACAGATACGCAGTATTTT.